This T cell receptor (beta chain) was recorded in a study of CD8+ T cells in alopecia areata. About the study: It was oral tofacitinib, at 5 to 10 mg twice daily, that treated patients received. Regarding the study as a whole: Normal scalp showed lower clonality than lesional scalp, especially alopecia totalis/universalis.

Lesional scalp tissue (obtained by punch biopsy) and peripheral blood were collected from alopecia areata patients. RNA was extracted and reverse transcribed into cDNA as the sequencing template. Repertoires were generated with immunoSEQ multiplex PCR, while TCRdb's copy carries only in-frame clones and drops some. The sample consists of more than 95,000 clones, 35% to 40% of them appearing once. Note on this clone: Its antigen is not identified. This CDR3 is also generated by other DNA sequences in the sample.

After removal of 6 bases from V and 4 bases from J, the junction contained 6 bases not matched to a gene. The CDR3 runs 13 residues. The germline V gene encodes CDR1 SQVTM and CDR2 ANQGSEA. This receptor was identified in a human donor with alopecia areata. Input material: CD4+ T cells sorted from blood. V is TRBV29-1 and J is TRBJ1-5, with TRBD1 identical over 7 bases. The CDR3 sequence: CSVSGGSNQPQHF. In nucleotides, the CDR3 is TGCAGCGTGTCAGGGGGATCAAATCAGCCCCAGCATTTT.